These 20 T cell receptor beta chains were all obtained from the same sample, sequenced in a study of CD4 T cells in relation to SARS-CoV-2 and coronaviruses. Unexposed donor CD4+ T cells date from about 2010-2018, before the COVID-19 pandemic. The cells were cultured for 9 to 11 days before CD4+ T cells were isolated. Their target antigens are unknown. Measured with immunoSEQ multiplex PCR; TCRdb has only the in-frame clones, and not every one. Of around 23,000 clones in the sample, more than 60% were seen once. Sequencing was done on a sample of CD4+ T cells from PBMCs, cultured in vitro. The receptors here all came from a human donor in good health.

V usage is TRBV7-2 and J usage is TRBJ2-2; D gene ambiguous. CDR1 is SGHTA and CDR2 is FQGNSA in the germline V gene. CDR3 length: 13 residues. With 2 bases removed from V and 3 bases from J, the gap between germline ends came to 4 bases. The CDR3 is CASSLQHTGELFF. CDR3 coding DNA: TGTGCCAGCAGCTTACAGCACACCGGGGAGCTGTTTTTT.

This clone has just a few counts. This sequence joins TRBV11-1 and TRBJ2-2; 7 positions agree with TRBD1. Germline V gene sequence: CDR1 SGHAT, CDR2 FQDESV (reference sequence). CDR3 length equals 16 residues. The J segment lost 0 bases and the V segment lost 5 bases, leaving 6 bases of the junction unmatched. The CDR3 DNA sequence: TGTGCCAGCAGCCAAGACAGGGTACCGAACACCGGGGAGCTGTTTTTT. Protein sequence: CASSQDRVPNTGELFF. Complete variable domain (other parts from reference TRBV11-1 and TRBJ2-2): EAEVAQSPRYKITEKSQAVAFWCDPISGHATLYWYRQILGQGPELLVQFQDESVVDDSQLPKDRFSAERLKGVDSTLKIQPAELGDSAMYLCASSQDRVPNTGELFFGEGSRLTVL.

This clone was counted once. CDR3 bases: TGTGCCAGCAGCTTAGTACAGGGACCCTCCTACGAGCAGTACTTC. Translating gives CASSLVQGPSYEQYF. The chain recombines TRBV7-2 with TRBJ2-7; maybe TRBD1 (6 bases). Germline assignment: CDR1 SGHTA and CDR2 FQGNSA. V lost 1 base to trimming and J lost 0 bases, with 10 bases between them. This CDR3 contains 15 residues. Full variable domain (missing parts from reference TRBV7-2 and TRBJ2-7): GAGVSQSPSNKVTEKGKDVELRCDPISGHTALYWYRQSLGQGLEFLIYFQGNSAPDKSGLPSDRFSAERTGGSVSTLTIQRTQQEDSAVYLCASSLVQGPSYEQYFGPGTRLTVT.

The sample holds a few counts of this clone. This chain connects TRBV2 to TRBJ1-2; possibly TRBD1 for D (5 bases). The V end was cut by 2 bases, the J end by 3 bases, with 13 bases between. The CDR3 totals 15 residues. CDR1 is SNHLY, CDR2 FYNNEI, per germline. CDR3 amino acids: CASSEYMAGDYGYTF. The CDR3 nucleotides are TGTGCCAGCAGTGAATATATGGCGGGGGACTATGGCTACACCTTC.

The chain is built from TRBV30 and TRBJ1-2; D gene uncertain. Germline assignment: CDR1 GTSNPN and CDR2 SVGIG (reference sequence). This CDR3 comprises 13 residues. Trimming took 5 bases from V and 2 from J, leaving 12 bases between them. The CDR3 reads CAWGNGLNYGYTF. The CDR3 DNA is TGTGCCTGGGGAAATGGGTTGAACTATGGCTACACCTTC.

The chain has TRBV19 and TRBJ2-2; D possibly uses TRBD1 or TRBD2 (5 bases each). Germline V lookup: CDR1 LNHDA, CDR2 SQIVND (reference sequence). CDR3 length: 14 amino acids. V gave up 5 bases and J gave up 5 bases, with 12 bases separating them. The CDR3 region has the DNA TGTGCCAGTAGTGGGACGACGGGAACCGGGGAGCTGTTTTTT. It specifies CASSGTTGTGELFF.

This clone was seen a handful of times. The chain employs TRBV13 and TRBJ2-3, with TRBD1 matching over 7 bases. The V segment lost 4 bases and the J segment 6 bases; nucleotides outside the gene matches: 7. The germline V gene encodes CDR1 PRHDT and CDR2 FYEKMQ (reference sequence). There are 14 residues in the CDR3. Here the CDR3 reads CASSYWTRGDTQYF. For the CDR3, the DNA is TGTGCCAGCAGCTATTGGACCAGGGGGGATACGCAGTATTTT.

The chain links TRBV27 to TRBJ1-6; 11 bases are shared with TRBD1. CDR1 is MNHEY, CDR2 SMNVEV, per germline (reference sequence). The ends lost 5 bases at V and 1 base at J; junction bases unmatched: 4. The CDR3 has 17 residues. CDR3 in amino acids: CASSAGTGGSYNSPLHF. The CDR3 coding sequence is TGTGCCAGCAGTGCCGGGACAGGGGGTTCCTATAATTCACCCCTCCACTTT.

The gene calls are TRBV7-7 and TRBJ2-1, with TRBD1 identical over 10 bases. The CDR3 has 14 amino acids. CDR1 is SSHAT and CDR2 is FNYEAQ in the germline V gene (reference sequence). J lost 6 bases, V lost 5 bases, and 4 bases had no gene match. DNA of the CDR3: TGTGCCAGCAGCATCGGGACAGGGGCCAATGAGCAGTTCTTC. This sequence encodes CASSIGTGANEQFF.

The chain links TRBV9 to TRBJ1-1; possibly TRBD1 for D (6 bases). V dropped 0 bases and J dropped 2 bases, with 11 bases sitting between them. Germline V gene sequence: CDR1 SGDLS, CDR2 YYNGEE. This CDR3 is built from 15 residues. The CDR3 region is CASSVVGQANTEAFF. CDR3 sequence (DNA): TGTGCCAGCAGCGTAGTGGGACAAGCAAACACTGAAGCTTTCTTT.

V gene TRBV19 combines with J gene TRBJ1-3, with unresolved D. The CDR3 contains 13 residues. In germline, CDR1 is LNHDA, CDR2 SQIVND (reference sequence). Trimming removed 7 bases at V and 2 bases at J, with 9 bases between. The CDR3 sequence is CASTQATGNTIYF. The CDR3 DNA reads as TGTGCCAGTACCCAAGCAACTGGAAACACCATATATTTT.

The chain couples TRBV19 to TRBJ1-2; TRBD1 matches 7 bases. Germline V gene lookup returns CDR1 LNHDA and CDR2 SQIVND (reference sequence). The junction had 18 bases not matched to a gene; V was cut back by 7 bases and J by 4 bases. The CDR3 runs 17 residues. CDR3 sequence: CASTKGLGTAPRYGYTF. In nucleotides, the CDR3 is TGTGCCAGTACCAAGGGACTTGGGACAGCCCCGCGCTATGGCTACACCTTC.

This chain joins TRBV12-3 or TRBV12-4 and TRBJ2-3; D remains unclear. V was shortened by 6 bases and J by 1 base, with 8 bases between the two germline ends. The CDR3 length is 13 residues. The CDR3 DNA sequence: TGTGCCAGCAGCCTCTCTGGCACAGATACGCAGTATTTT. Its translation: CASSLSGTDTQYF.

The rearrangement uses TRBV2 and TRBJ1-5, with TRBD1 as a possible D gene (5 bases). This CDR3 contains 12 residues. Looked up from germline, CDR1 is SNHLY and CDR2 is FYNNEI. V was shortened by 7 bases and J by 7 bases, with 11 bases between the two germline ends. CDR3 protein: CASTREGQPQHF. The CDR3, as DNA: TGTGCCAGCACTAGGGAGGGGCAGCCCCAGCATTTT.

V is TRBV18 and J is TRBJ2-7, with D unclear. With 3 bases removed from V and 7 bases from J, the gap between germline ends came to 13 bases. Germline V gene lookup returns CDR1 KGHSH and CDR2 LQKENI. The CDR3 is 13 amino acids. This CDR3 is CASSPAPSGEQYF. CDR3 coding DNA: TGTGCCAGCTCACCCGCCCCGAGTGGGGAGCAGTACTTC. Variable domain in full (rest from reference TRBV18 and TRBJ2-7): NAGVMQNPRHLVRRRGQEARLRCSPMKGHSHVYWYRQLPEEGLKFMVYLQKENIIDESGMPKERFSAEFPKEGPSILRIQQVVRGDSAAYFCASSPAPSGEQYFGPGTRLTVT.

The CDR3 coding sequence is TGCGCCAGCAGCTCTAGCGGGAGGCCCAGGGAGCAGTACTTC. Translated, it gives CASSSSGRPREQYF. The chain links TRBV5-1 to TRBJ2-7; 11 nucleotides align to TRBD2. Unmatched junction bases numbered 6, after V lost 3 bases and J lost 7 bases. The germline CDR1 and CDR2 sequences are SGHRS and YFSETQ. The CDR3 is 14 residues long.

This clone was counted only a few times. The chain couples TRBV12-3 or TRBV12-4 to TRBJ1-1; D may be TRBD1 (6 bases). This CDR3 has 11 residues. V was clipped by 5 bases and J by 8 bases, with 9 bases between them. The CDR3 here is CASSPDREAFF. CDR3 in DNA: TGTGCCAGCAGTCCCGACAGGGAAGCTTTCTTT.

This sequence joins TRBV5-5 and TRBJ2-5, with D hard to call. Germline CDR1 and CDR2: SGHKS and YYEKEE (reference sequence). V was shortened by 2 bases and J by 5 bases, with 13 bases between the two germline ends. The CDR3 is 14 residues long. CDR3 residues: CASSFGPLGETQYF. The CDR3 DNA reads TGTGCCAGCAGCTTCGGACCGTTAGGGGAGACCCAGTACTTC.

For the CDR3, the DNA is TGCAGTGCTAGTTTCAGCAGGGGGGGCAATTCACCCCTCCACTTT. Its protein product is CSASFSRGGNSPLHF. The chain joins TRBV20-1 to TRBJ1-6; TRBD1 matches 7 bases. Germline V CDR1 and CDR2: DFQATT, SNEGSKA (reference sequence). V lost 3 bases, J lost 7 bases, and 9 bases stayed unmatched. The CDR3 contains 15 residues.

CDR3 DNA sequence: TGTGCCAGCAGACTCTTGGGGGGGGCAGAAGGAAACACCATATATTTT. Translating gives CASRLLGGAEGNTIYF. The gene calls are TRBV6-6 and TRBJ1-3; tentative D call: TRBD1 (6 bases). This CDR3 contains 16 residues. Between the trimmed V and J ends, which lost 6 bases and 4 bases, there was a span of 19 bases. Germline values: CDR1 MNHNY, CDR2 SVGAGI (reference sequence).